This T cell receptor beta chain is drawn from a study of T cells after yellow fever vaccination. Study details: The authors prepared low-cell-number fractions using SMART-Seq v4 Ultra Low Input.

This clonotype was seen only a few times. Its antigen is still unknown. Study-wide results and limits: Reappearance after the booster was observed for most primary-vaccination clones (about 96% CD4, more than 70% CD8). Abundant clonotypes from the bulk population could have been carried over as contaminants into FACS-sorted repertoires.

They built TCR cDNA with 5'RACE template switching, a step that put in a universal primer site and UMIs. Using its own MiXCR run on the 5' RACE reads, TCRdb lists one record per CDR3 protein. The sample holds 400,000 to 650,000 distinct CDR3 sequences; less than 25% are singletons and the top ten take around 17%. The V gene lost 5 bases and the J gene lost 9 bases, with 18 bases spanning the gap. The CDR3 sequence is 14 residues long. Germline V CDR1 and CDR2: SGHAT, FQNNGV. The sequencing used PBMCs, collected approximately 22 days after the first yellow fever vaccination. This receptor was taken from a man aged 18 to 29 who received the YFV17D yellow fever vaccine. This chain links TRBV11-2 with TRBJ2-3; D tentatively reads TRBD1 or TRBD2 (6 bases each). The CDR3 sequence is CASSGGQGRQTQYF. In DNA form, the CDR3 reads TGTGCCAGCAGCGGGGGGCAGGGGCGGCAGACGCAGTATTTT.